This T cell receptor (beta chain) was identified in a study of PD-1 blockade in classical Hodgkin lymphoma. In the study overall: Patients were infused with nivolumab 3 mg/kg every 2 weeks.

As to this clone: Its antigen is still unknown.

Trimming removed 1 base from V and 4 bases from J, with 8 bases in between. Germline CDR1 is LNHDA and CDR2 is SQIVND (reference sequence). The CDR3 consists of 13 residues. Study-wide results and caveats: Compared with healthy donors, newly diagnosed patients reportedly showed lower baseline TCR diversity. Causes of the repertoire differences remain undefined, possibly disease activity or prior therapy. Any patient who commenced nivolumab under 1 year after ASCT was excluded.

Each and every patient relapsed after autologous stem cell transplantation, and patients got differing brentuximab vedotin exposure. Data came from immunoSEQ multiplex PCR; TCRdb stores just in-frame clones and leaves some out. The sample lists about 58,000 clones; about 91% were seen once. This TCR derives from a human donor with classical Hodgkin lymphoma. Material: peripheral blood mononuclear cells (PBMCs), obtained before the second cycle of nivolumab. The chain has TRBV19 and TRBJ2-7; no reliable D call. CDR3 residues: CASSIGSRYEQYF. In DNA, the CDR3 is TGTGCCAGTAGTATAGGCTCGAGGTACGAGCAGTACTTC.